Shown below are 27 T cell receptor beta chains from a single sample sequenced in a study of spatial heterogeneity in lung cancer (dated by TCRdb to between 2018 and 2020). Library method: 5' RACE. For sequencing, a NextSeq 500 was employed. The public reads were quality trimmed at Q25 with fastp and then assembled into clones with MiXCR by TCRdb, keeping productive beta chains. Entries are consolidated by CDR3 protein sequence, retaining the most common genes and DNA. Counted in this sample were approximately 49,000 distinct CDR3 sequences; less than 6% of them appeared once. The ten largest account for 11% of the sample. This sample's time point label indicates: sample taken at primary tumor resection. The sample was PBMCs, taken at surgery. The receptors derive from a male donor with early-stage non-small cell lung cancer.

The chain employs TRBV12-3 or TRBV12-4 and TRBJ2-7, with D unresolved. V lost 6 bases to trimming and J lost 8 bases, with 11 bases between them. This CDR3 is built from 11 residues. This CDR3 reads CASSLLGQQYF. The CDR3 DNA is TGTGCCAGCAGCCTATTAGGACAGCAGTACTTC.

This clonotype was counted ten times or more. The chain carries TRBV5-1 and TRBJ1-1; D possibly corresponds to TRBD1 (5 bases). The V end lost 6 bases, the J end lost 3 bases, and 9 bases lay between the germline ends. Per the germline V gene, CDR1 is SGHRS and CDR2 is YFSETQ. This CDR3 has 12 amino acids. The CDR3 sequence is CASTGDHTEAFF. The CDR3 DNA is TGCGCCAGCACGGGGGATCACACTGAAGCTTTCTTT.

Many counts were recorded for this clonotype. The V and J genes are TRBV18 and TRBJ2-7, with D perhaps assigned TRBD1 or TRBD2 (5 bases each). The CDR3 has 19 amino acids. Trimming pared 3 bases from V and 4 bases from J, leaving 28 bases between. Germline CDR1 and CDR2: KGHSH and LQKENI. The CDR3 is CASSPPKTAKAESGYEQYF. The CDR3 nucleotides read TGTGCCAGCTCACCTCCGAAGACAGCCAAGGCCGAATCGGGGTACGAGCAGTACTTC.

This clonotype was observed many times. The rearrangement links TRBV5-4 to TRBJ2-4; 9 nucleotides line up with TRBD1. The CDR3 is 13 amino acids. J gave up 8 bases and V 4 bases, and 4 bases lay outside the gene matches. CDR1 and CDR2 from the germline V gene are SGHNT and YYREEE (reference sequence). The CDR3 DNA sequence: TGTGCCAGCAGCCCGGGACAGGGAGACATTCAGTACTTC. Its translation is CASSPGQGDIQYF.

In its sample, this clonotype was seen a few times. This chain uses TRBV6-5 with TRBJ1-5; D is unresolved. The V end was cut by 6 bases, the J end by 1 base, with 10 bases between. This CDR3 contains 14 residues. CDR1 MNHEY and CDR2 SVGAGI come from the germline V gene. The CDR3 reads CASSPGWSNQPQHF. The CDR3 nucleotides are TGTGCCAGCAGCCCCGGATGGAGCAATCAGCCCCAGCATTTT.

J is TRBJ2-1 and V is TRBV24-1; 7 nucleotides line up with TRBD2. This CDR3 contains 13 residues. Germline loops: CDR1 KGHDR, CDR2 SFDVKD. V gave up 5 bases and J gave up 4 bases; unmatched junction bases: 1. As DNA, the CDR3 is TGTGCCACCAGTGCAGCGGGGTACAATGAGCAGTTCTTC. Its translation is CATSAAGYNEQFF.

This clonotype was seen at least ten times. The chain combines TRBV7-2 with TRBJ2-5; 9 nucleotides line up with TRBD1. CDR3 size: 17 residues. The germline V gene has CDR1 SGHTA and CDR2 FQGNSA. V trimming: 2 bases; J trimming: 1 base; junction bases outside the gene matches: 8. The CDR3 protein is CASSLTGQGKFQETQYF. The CDR3 DNA reads as TGTGCCAGCAGCTTAACAGGACAGGGGAAGTTCCAAGAGACCCAGTACTTC.

This clonotype was recorded many times. The chain employs TRBV29-1 and TRBJ2-7; D gene ambiguous. V was shortened by 7 bases and J by 1 base, with 14 bases between the two germline ends. The length of the CDR3 is 13 residues. CDR1 and CDR2 (germline): SQVTM, ANQGSEA. The CDR3 loop is CSAGPGGSYEQYF. Written as DNA, the CDR3 is TGCAGCGCCGGACCAGGTGGGTCCTACGAGCAGTACTTC.

The sample holds many counts of this clonotype. The chain combines TRBV2 with TRBJ2-6, with a possible D match to TRBD2 (6 bases). V lost 1 base and J lost 1, with 11 bases in between. The CDR3 covers 17 residues. The V gene's germline CDR1 is SNHLY and CDR2 FYNNEI. CDR3 DNA: TGTGCCAGCAGTGAAGACATGGGGAGGTCTGGGGCCAACGTCCTGACTTTC. This gives the protein CASSEDMGRSGANVLTF.

This clonotype was recorded at least ten times. The chain has TRBV12-3 or TRBV12-4 and TRBJ2-5, with D perhaps matching TRBD2 (5 bases). The CDR3 contains 16 residues. Trimming took 3 bases from V and 4 from J, leaving 18 bases between them. The CDR3: CASSFRLSDGGETQYF. The CDR3 DNA is TGTGCCAGCAGTTTCCGCCTTAGCGATGGAGGAGAGACCCAGTACTTC.

This clonotype was found many times. The chain joins TRBV7-2 to TRBJ2-7, with a possible D match to TRBD2 (6 bases). The germline V and J ends were trimmed by 1 base and 4 bases, with 20 bases remaining between them. The CDR3 is 17 amino acids. Germline V lookup: CDR1 SGHTA, CDR2 FQGNSA. The CDR3 loop reads CASSLGSGDSPRYEQYF. In DNA, the CDR3 is TGTGCCAGCAGCTTAGGCTCCGGGGACTCCCCTCGGTACGAGCAGTACTTC. Supplemented by reference TRBV7-2 and TRBJ2-7, the full variable domain reads GAGVSQSPSNKVTEKGKDVELRCDPISGHTALYWYRQSLGQGLEFLIYFQGNSAPDKSGLPSDRFSAERTGGSVSTLTIQRTQQEDSAVYLCASSLGSGDSPRYEQYFGPGTRLTVT.

The table lists this clonotype with many counts. This chain connects TRBV5-1 to TRBJ2-3; 12 bases align to TRBD2. The germline gives CDR1 SGHRS, CDR2 YFSETQ. Losses at the gene ends were 4 bases for V and 1 base for J; bases not matched to a gene: 7. The CDR3 runs to 17 residues. This CDR3 reads CASSGRTSGAGTDTQYF. The CDR3 nucleotides read TGCGCCAGCAGCGGACGGACTAGCGGGGCGGGCACAGATACGCAGTATTTT.

The chain is built from TRBV10-1 and TRBJ1-1; D not certain. CDR3 size: 12 residues. Germline CDR1 and CDR2: WNHNN and SYGVQD (reference sequence). With 4 bases removed from V and 7 bases from J, the gap between germline ends came to 10 bases. CDR3 coding DNA: TGCGCCAGCAGTGTGGAGGGCCATGAAGCTTTCTTT. Protein: CASSVEGHEAFF.

This clonotype was seen at least ten times. This rearrangement joins TRBV29-1 to TRBJ2-1; 11 nucleotides line up with TRBD1. This CDR3 has 13 amino acids. The junction had 7 bases not matched to a gene; V was cut back by 6 bases and J by 9 bases. Germline V lookup: CDR1 SQVTM, CDR2 ANQGSEA. The CDR3 here is CSVIPGTGGEQFF. Written as DNA, the CDR3 is TGCAGCGTAATACCCGGGACAGGGGGTGAGCAGTTCTTC.

This clonotype appeared many times. This chain joins TRBV9 and TRBJ2-5; D uncertain. The CDR3 has 13 residues. V gave up 2 bases and J gave up 0 bases, with 5 bases separating them. CDR1 is SGDLS and CDR2 is YYNGEE in the germline V gene. The CDR3: CASSVRDQETQYF. The CDR3 bases are TGTGCCAGCAGCGTCCGGGACCAAGAGACCCAGTACTTC.

This clonotype was detected many times. This CDR3 is CASAGYRVSYEQYF. The CDR3 DNA sequence: TGTGCCAGCGCTGGGTACAGGGTATCCTACGAGCAGTACTTC. The genes are TRBV6-1 and TRBJ2-7, with a weak D call TRBD1 (6 bases). The germline V and J ends were trimmed by 8 bases and 1 base, with 15 bases remaining between them. The germline V gene encodes CDR1 MNHNS and CDR2 SASEGT. The CDR3 sequence is 14 residues long.

This clonotype was seen many times. V and J are TRBV30 and TRBJ2-7, with D possibly TRBD2 on 5 matching bases. CDR1 is GTSNPN, CDR2 SVGIG, per germline (reference sequence). V was shortened by 1 base and J by 6 bases, with 7 bases between the two germline ends. The CDR3 extends over 11 amino acids. The CDR3 coding sequence is TGTGCCTGGAGTGAGGGAGTCGAGCAGTACTTC. This encodes CAWSEGVEQYF.

This clonotype was detected many times. It is unclear where the CDR3 begins or ends on the DNA, so no DNA is shown, and the CDR3 is as TCRdb lists it. The V gene is TRBV3-1, the J gene TRBJ2-7; the D call TRBD1 from the table was never checked on the DNA. Termini included, the CDR3 measures 15 amino acids. Germline V gene lookup returns CDR1 LGHDT and CDR2 YNNKEL (reference sequence). CDR3 protein: CASSQGVGQGSRKYF.

This clonotype showed up many times. The V call is TRBV7-2, the J call TRBJ2-1; D ambiguous. Trimming took off 5 bases at V and 8 bases at J, with 7 bases between the two ends. Germline CDR1 SGHTA, CDR2 FQGNSA. This CDR3 is 11 amino acids long. The CDR3 DNA reads as TGTGCCAGCAGCCGTTTTGATGAGCAGTTCTTC. This gives the protein CASSRFDEQFF.

At least ten counts were recorded for this clonotype. The chain recombines TRBV3-1 with TRBJ1-1; D is possibly TRBD1 (5 bases). V lost 0 bases and J 8 bases, leaving 13 bases between the germline ends. In germline, CDR1 is LGHDT, CDR2 YNNKEL (reference sequence). The CDR3 is made up of 14 amino acids. Here the CDR3 DNA reads TGTGCCAGCAGCCAAGATCAAGGGGCAGCGGAAGCTTTCTTT. It translates to CASSQDQGAAEAFF.

The chain employs TRBV18 and TRBJ2-3; D unresolved. V was pared by 7 bases and J by 3 bases, with 11 bases between. CDR3 size: 13 residues. The germline V gene encodes CDR1 KGHSH and CDR2 LQKENI. The CDR3 sequence: CASLGLSTDTQYF. CDR3 DNA sequence: TGTGCCAGCTTGGGGTTATCGACAGATACGCAGTATTTT.

The CDR3 region has the DNA TGTGCCAGCAGTAGGGAAGGTAGCGAGCAGTACTTC. This sequence encodes CASSREGSEQYF. This chain joins TRBV6-5 and TRBJ2-7, with D unresolved. The CDR3 runs to 12 residues. V was cut by 5 bases and J by 6 bases, with 11 bases left in between. Looked up from germline, CDR1 is MNHEY and CDR2 is SVGAGI.

This clonotype was seen repeatedly, ten times or more. The chain recombines TRBV28 with TRBJ2-6; D is undetermined. Germline CDR1 MDHEN, CDR2 SYDVKM. The V end lost 6 bases, the J end lost 4 bases, and 10 bases lay between the germline ends. This CDR3 is built from 14 residues. The CDR3 region has the DNA TGTGCCAGCAGCAGTCCAATAGGGGCCAACGTCCTGACTTTC. Translating it yields CASSSPIGANVLTF.

This clonotype was picked up many times. The chain combines TRBV4-3 with TRBJ2-3; the match to TRBD2 covers 12 bases. CDR1 is LGHNA, CDR2 YSLEER, per germline. Trimming took 1 base from V and 4 from J; bases not matched to a gene: 6. This CDR3 is built from 17 residues. CDR3 coding DNA: TGCGCCAGCAGCCAAGGGTGGACTAGCGGGAAACCAGATACGCAGTATTTT. Its translation is CASSQGWTSGKPDTQYF.

This clonotype was seen ten or more times. V and J are TRBV20-1 and TRBJ2-7, with 7 bases fitting TRBD2. The CDR3 consists of 13 residues. Trimming at V came to 6 bases and at J to 0 bases, leaving 5 bases not matched to a gene. The germline V gene encodes CDR1 DFQATT and CDR2 SNEGSKA (reference sequence). CDR3 nucleotide sequence: TGCAGTGCCCCTAGCGGAACCTCCTACGAGCAGTACTTC. It yields the protein CSAPSGTSYEQYF.

The rearrangement uses TRBV19 and TRBJ2-5, with D possibly matching TRBD1 (5 bases). The germline V and J ends were trimmed by 5 bases and 2 bases, with 12 bases remaining between them. Per germline, CDR1 LNHDA and CDR2 SQIVND (reference sequence). The CDR3 is 14 residues long. CDR3 sequence: CASSPMTDQETQYF. As DNA, the CDR3 is TGTGCCAGTAGTCCGATGACAGATCAAGAGACCCAGTACTTC.

This clonotype has a count of ten or more. This chain connects TRBV12-3 or TRBV12-4 to TRBJ2-5, with a tentative D call TRBD1 (5 bases). This CDR3 contains 14 residues. Trimming pared 1 base from V and 1 base from J, leaving 7 bases between. CDR3 in DNA: TGTGCCAGCAGTTTAGACAGGAGCCAAGAGACCCAGTACTTC. Translating it yields CASSLDRSQETQYF.